This entry concerns a single T cell receptor beta chain. What antigen it recognizes has not been identified. No clone much larger than this one lies a single base away; base qualities are absent. CDR1 and CDR2 are drawn from the germline V gene (reference sequence): MNHNY, SVGAGI. The junction shows trimming of 0 bases on V and 0 bases on J, plus 9 bases between the germline ends. The CDR3, from cysteine to phenylalanine, totals 16 residues. The kept DNA is CDR3 alone, 48 bases in frame from the first base. This entry comes from a study of T cell responses to AZD1222 COVID-19 vaccine (dated by TCRdb to the early 2020s). For the study in its entirety: AZD1222 recipients with second doses at about 4 weeks or about 12 weeks were pooled, because spike-specific TCR depth and breadth did not differ between schedules. A total of over 230 trial participants underwent TCR sequencing, of whom about 200 had received two doses of AZD1222 and some 25 had received two doses of the MenACWY control vaccine. Trial participants were enrolled by age into subgroups of 18-55, 56-69 and 70-plus years, and about 150, 27 and 61 TCR-sequenced participants, respectively, were included in these subgroups. What the study reported, not specific to this receptor: In the small 56-69-year group, the increase in depth fell short of significance, most likely because of low power. Because no samples from the day 14 peak response were available, repertoires could be characterized only after the peak T cell response. After two AZD1222 doses, spike-specific TCR breadth and depth were significantly higher than at day 0 and than in MenACWY recipients. Nearly half of unique spike-specific TCRs reportedly recognized epitopes outside regions mutated in the B.1.351 and B.1.1.7 variants. Participants were mostly white British and included more females than males, and it was suggested by the authors that clonal diversity may have been underestimated. Conclusions about previously exposed vaccinees are limited, since just five to seven AZD1222 recipients were seropositive for SARS-CoV-2 at baseline. CD4 TCRs associated with the vaccine covered the entire spike protein, and the dominant responses were in regions 160-218 and 743-854.

The time point label corresponds to: baseline before first vaccination. Vaccinee samples were obtained from the UK trials COV001 and COV002, which included a single-blind randomized controlled phase 2/3 trial of AZD1222 (ChAdOx1 nCoV-19) in healthy adults. For TCRbeta chain sequencing, PBMC samples were collected from trial participants at day 0 and at day 28 after the second dose. The CDR3 regions of human TCRbeta chains were analyzed by immunosequencing. In the source study's methods: TCRs in the repertoires were compared against a reference library of SARS-CoV-2-specific TCRs that had been generated with the MIRA antigen-specificity platform. Breadth meant the fraction of unique TCRs that were SARS-CoV-2-associated, whereas depth meant the fraction of total T cells that were SARS-CoV-2-associated. Using the MIRA data, each spike-specific TCR was mapped to the spike region that the TCR reacts to and placed in a CD4 or CD8 class. Log10-transformed breadth and depth values were compared by one-way ANOVA with Sidak's multiple comparisons tests. TCRdb carries this immuneACCESS record with in-frame sequences only. Its versions omit some clonotypes, under half of them owing to an unresolved V gene in the studies checked, with the rest unexplained. V, J and clone size reflect that table, while D and trimming were determined from the DNA. In this sample the table shows 130,000 to 150,000 clones, approximately 94% of which occur a single time. The ten largest clones add up to 1.9% of the sample.

The TCR sequence derives from an adult in good health. This specimen was peripheral blood, taken on day 0 of AZD1222 vaccination. In this chain, TRBV6-6 is recombined with TRBJ2-4; the D gene is perhaps TRBD2, on 5 matching bases. The DNA sequence reads TGTGCCAGCAGTTACTCCGAGAGGGAAGCCAAAAACATTCAGTACTTC. Translation gives CASSYSEREAKNIQYF.